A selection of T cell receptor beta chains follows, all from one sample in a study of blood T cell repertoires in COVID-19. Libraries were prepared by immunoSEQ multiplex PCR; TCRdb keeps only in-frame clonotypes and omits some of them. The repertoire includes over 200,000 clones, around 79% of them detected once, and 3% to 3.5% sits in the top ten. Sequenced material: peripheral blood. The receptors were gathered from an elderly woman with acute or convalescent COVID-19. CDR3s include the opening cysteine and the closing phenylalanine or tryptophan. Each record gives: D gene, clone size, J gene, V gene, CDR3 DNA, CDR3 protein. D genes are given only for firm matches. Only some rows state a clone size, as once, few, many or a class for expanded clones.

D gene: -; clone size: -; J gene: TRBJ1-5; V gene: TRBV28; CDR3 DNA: TGTGCCAGCAGCACTTTATCTCAGCCCCAGCATTTT; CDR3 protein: CASSTLSQPQHF
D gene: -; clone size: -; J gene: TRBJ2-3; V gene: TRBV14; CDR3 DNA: TGTGCCAGCAGCATAGACGAGACTAGCACAGATACGCAGTATTTT; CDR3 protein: CASSIDETSTDTQYF
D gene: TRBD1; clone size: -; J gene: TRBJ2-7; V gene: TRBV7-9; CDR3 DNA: TGTGCCAGCAGCTTAGAAAGACAGGGCCACGGCGAGCAGTACTTC; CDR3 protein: CASSLERQGHGEQYF
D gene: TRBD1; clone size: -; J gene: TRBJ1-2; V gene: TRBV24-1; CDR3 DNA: TGTGCCACCATCACCGGGACAGGGGGCGCGTGCTACACCTTC; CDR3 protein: CATITGTGGACYTF
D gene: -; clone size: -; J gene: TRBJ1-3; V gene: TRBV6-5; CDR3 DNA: TGTGCCAGCAGTTATGGCGGGACGCTCTCTGGAAACACCATATATTTT; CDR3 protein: CASSYGGTLSGNTIYF
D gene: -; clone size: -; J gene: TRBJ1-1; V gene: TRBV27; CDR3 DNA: TGTGCCAGCAGTTTATCGGGGGCGGGGGTTACTGAAGCTTTCTTT; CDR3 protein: CASSLSGAGVTEAFF
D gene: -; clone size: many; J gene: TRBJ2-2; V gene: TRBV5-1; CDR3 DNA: TGCGCCAGCAGCTTAAACGGTCTTAACACCGGGGAGCTGTTTTTT; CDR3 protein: CASSLNGLNTGELFF
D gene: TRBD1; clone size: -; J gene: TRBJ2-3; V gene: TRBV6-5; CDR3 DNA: TGTGCCAGCATAAGGGACAGGGCTAGCACAGATACGCAGTATTTT; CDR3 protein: CASIRDRASTDTQYF
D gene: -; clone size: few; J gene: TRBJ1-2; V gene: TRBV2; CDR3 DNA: TGTGCCAGCATCCTATGGGGGCGCGACTATGGCTACACCTTC; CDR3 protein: CASILWGRDYGYTF
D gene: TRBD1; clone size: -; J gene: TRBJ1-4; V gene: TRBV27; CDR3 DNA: TGTGCCAGCAGTTCCCCAGGGGGCAGGGATGAAAAACTGTTTTTT; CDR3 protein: CASSSPGGRDEKLFF
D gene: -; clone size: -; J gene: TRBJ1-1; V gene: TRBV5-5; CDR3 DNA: TGTGCCAGCAGCCAAATACTTGGAGTTATTGAAGCTTTCTTT; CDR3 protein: CASSQILGVIEAFF
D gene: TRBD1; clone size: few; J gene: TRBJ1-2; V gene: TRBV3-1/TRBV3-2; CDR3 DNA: TGTGCCAGCAGCCTCGGACAGGGTGCTAACTATGGCTACACCTTC; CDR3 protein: CASSLGQGANYGYTF
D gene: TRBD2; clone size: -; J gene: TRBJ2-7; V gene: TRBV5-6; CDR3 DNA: TGTGCCAGCAGCACGCGGGGGGGCCACTACGAGCAGTACTTC; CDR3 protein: CASSTRGGHYEQYF
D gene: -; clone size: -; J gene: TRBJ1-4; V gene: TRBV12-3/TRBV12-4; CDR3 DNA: TGTGCCAGCAGCACAGCTATTAATGAAAAACTGTTTTTT; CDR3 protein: CASSTAINEKLFF
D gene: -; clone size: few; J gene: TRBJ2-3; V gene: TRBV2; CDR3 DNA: TGTGCCAGCAAAAAGGGGGCAGATACGCAGTATTTT; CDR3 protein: CASKKGADTQYF
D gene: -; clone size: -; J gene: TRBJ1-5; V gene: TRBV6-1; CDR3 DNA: TGTGCCAGCAGTGAAGCAGGGTGGGGTCAGGGAGGTCCACAGCCCCAGCATTTT; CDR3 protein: CASSEAGWGQGGPQPQHF
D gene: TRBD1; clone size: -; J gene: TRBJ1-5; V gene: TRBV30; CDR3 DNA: TGTGCCTGGGACAGGGATTTTGCTCAGCCCCAGCATTTT; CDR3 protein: CAWDRDFAQPQHF
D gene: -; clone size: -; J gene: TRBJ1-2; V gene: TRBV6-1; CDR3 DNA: TGTGCCAGCAGTGAAGCGGGGGGTGACTATGGCTACACCTTC; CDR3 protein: CASSEAGGDYGYTF
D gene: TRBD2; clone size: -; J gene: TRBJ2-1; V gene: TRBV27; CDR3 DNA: TGTGCCAGCAGTTTACCCCCCTTAGGTCGGACTAGCCCCTCCTACAATGAGCAGTTCTTC; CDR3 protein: CASSLPPLGRTSPSYNEQFF
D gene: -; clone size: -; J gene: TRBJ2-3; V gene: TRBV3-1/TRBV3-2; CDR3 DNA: TGTGCCAGCAGCCCATCTAGTGGGGATACGCAGTATTTT; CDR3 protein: CASSPSSGDTQYF
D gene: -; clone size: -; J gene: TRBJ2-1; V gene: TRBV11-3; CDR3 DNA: TGTGCCAGCAGCTTGACTGGCACCTTCGATGAGCAGTTCTTC; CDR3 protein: CASSLTGTFDEQFF
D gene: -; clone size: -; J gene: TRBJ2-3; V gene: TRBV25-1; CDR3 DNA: TGTGCCAGCAGTGAAGTACTAGCTACAGATACGCAGTATTTT; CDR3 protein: CASSEVLATDTQYF
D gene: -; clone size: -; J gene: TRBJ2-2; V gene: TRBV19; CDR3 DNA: TGTGCCAGTATCCTGACACATACGAACACCGGGGAGCTGTTTTTT; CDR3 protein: CASILTHTNTGELFF
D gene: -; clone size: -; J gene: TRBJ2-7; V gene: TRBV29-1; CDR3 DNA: TGCAGCGTTTGGGGAGGAGGACGCCAGTACTTC; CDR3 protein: CSVWGGGRQYF
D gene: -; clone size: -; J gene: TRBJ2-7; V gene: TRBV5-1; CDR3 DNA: TGCGCCAGCAGCGACCAATGGGGCGCCTACGAGCAGTACTTC; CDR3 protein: CASSDQWGAYEQYF
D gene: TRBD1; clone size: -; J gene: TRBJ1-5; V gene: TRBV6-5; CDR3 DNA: TGTGCCAGCAGTTACTCACAGGGGTATCAGCCCCAGCATTTT; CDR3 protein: CASSYSQGYQPQHF
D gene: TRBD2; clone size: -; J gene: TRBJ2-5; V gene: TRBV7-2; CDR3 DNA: TGTGCCAGCAGTTCGGGGCTAGCGGGGGGTCAAGAGACCCAGTACTTC; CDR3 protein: CASSSGLAGGQETQYF
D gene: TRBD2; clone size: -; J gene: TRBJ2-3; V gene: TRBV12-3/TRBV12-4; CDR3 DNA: TGTGCCAGCAGTGGCGGGGGGGATACGCAGTATTTT; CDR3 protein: CASSGGGDTQYF
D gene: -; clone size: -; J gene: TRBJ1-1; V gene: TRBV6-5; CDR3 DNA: TGTGCCAGCAGGAGAGGGAACACTGAAGCTTTCTTT; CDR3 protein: CASRRGNTEAFF
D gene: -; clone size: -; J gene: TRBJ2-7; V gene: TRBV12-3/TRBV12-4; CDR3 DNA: TGTGCCAGCAGTTTATCTACCGAGCAGTACTTC; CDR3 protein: CASSLSTEQYF
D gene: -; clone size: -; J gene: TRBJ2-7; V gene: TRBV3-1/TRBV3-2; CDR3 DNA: TGTGCCAGCAGCCAAGTGCCGAGGGGGAGCTACGAGCAGTACTTC; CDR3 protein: CASSQVPRGSYEQYF
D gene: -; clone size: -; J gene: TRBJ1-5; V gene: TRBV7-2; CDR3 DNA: TGTGCCAGCAGCTTAGGACCGGGGAGTCAGCCCCAGCATTTT; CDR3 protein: CASSLGPGSQPQHF
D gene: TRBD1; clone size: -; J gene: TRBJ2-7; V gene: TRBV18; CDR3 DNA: TGTGCCAGCTCCCCCTCTGCAGGGGGCTACGAGCAGTACTTC; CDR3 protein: CASSPSAGGYEQYF
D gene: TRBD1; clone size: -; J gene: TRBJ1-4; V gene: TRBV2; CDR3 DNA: TGTGCCAGCAGTGGACAGGGTCTTGGTGAAAAACTGTTTTTT; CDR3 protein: CASSGQGLGEKLFF
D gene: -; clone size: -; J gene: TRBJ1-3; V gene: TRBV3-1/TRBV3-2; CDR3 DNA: TGTGCCAGCAGCCAAGAAACAAGCTCTGGAAACACCATATATTTT; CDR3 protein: CASSQETSSGNTIYF
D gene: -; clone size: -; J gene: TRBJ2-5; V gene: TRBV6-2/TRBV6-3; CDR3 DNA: TGTGCCAGCAGTTACCCAAATTTCCAAGAGACCCAGTACTTC; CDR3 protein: CASSYPNFQETQYF
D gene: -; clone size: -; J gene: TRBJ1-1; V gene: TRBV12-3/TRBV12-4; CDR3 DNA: TGTGCCAGCAGTCGGCCGGGGACTGAAGCTTTCTTT; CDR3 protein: CASSRPGTEAFF
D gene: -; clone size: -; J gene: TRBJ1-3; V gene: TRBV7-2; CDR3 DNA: TGTGCCAGCAGCTTAGCGCGGGGAGCGGGAGGAAACACCATATATTTT; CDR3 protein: CASSLARGAGGNTIYF
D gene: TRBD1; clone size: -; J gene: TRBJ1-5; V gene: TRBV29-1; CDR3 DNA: TGCAGCGTTAGCTACGGGACAGGGGTTAGCAATCAGCCCCAGCATTTT; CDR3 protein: CSVSYGTGVSNQPQHF
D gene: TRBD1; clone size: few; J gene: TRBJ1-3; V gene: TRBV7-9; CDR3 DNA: TGTGCCAGCAGCTTAGGAGGACAGGGCCATTTT; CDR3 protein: CASSLGGQGHF
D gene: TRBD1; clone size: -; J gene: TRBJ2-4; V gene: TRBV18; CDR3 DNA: TGTGCCAGCTCACCAAGGGGGCAGAACAAAAACATTCAGTACTTC; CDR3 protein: CASSPRGQNKNIQYF
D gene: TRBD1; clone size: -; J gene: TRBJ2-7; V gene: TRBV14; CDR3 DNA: TGTGCCAGCGGAAGACAGGGCGAGCAGTACTTC; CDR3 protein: CASGRQGEQYF
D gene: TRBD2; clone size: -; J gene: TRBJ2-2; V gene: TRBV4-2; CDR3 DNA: TGTGCCAGCAACCCGAATTCCGGGGGGAGCACCGGGGAGCTGTTTTTT; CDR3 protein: CASNPNSGGSTGELFF
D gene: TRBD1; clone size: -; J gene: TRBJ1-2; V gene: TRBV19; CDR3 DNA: TGTGCCAGTGCCGTAGGGGACAGGGGGCTTGGCTACACCTTC; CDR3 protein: CASAVGDRGLGYTF
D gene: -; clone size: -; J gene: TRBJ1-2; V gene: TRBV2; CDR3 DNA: TGTGCCAGCAGTGGGGTGGGCGGGGGATATGGCTACACCTTC; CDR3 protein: CASSGVGGGYGYTF
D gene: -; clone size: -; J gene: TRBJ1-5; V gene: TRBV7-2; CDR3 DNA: TGTGCCAGCAGCTTGGGGGGACCTGCTTATCAGCCCCAGCATTTT; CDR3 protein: CASSLGGPAYQPQHF
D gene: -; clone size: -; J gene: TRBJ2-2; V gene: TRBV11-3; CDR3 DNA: TGTGCCAGCAGCCAAGGGGTTACCGGGGAGCTGTTTTTT; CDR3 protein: CASSQGVTGELFF
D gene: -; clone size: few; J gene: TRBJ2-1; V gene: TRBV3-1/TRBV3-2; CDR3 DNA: TGTGCCAGCAGCCGGAGGGGCAATGAGCAGTTCTTC; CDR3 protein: CASSRRGNEQFF
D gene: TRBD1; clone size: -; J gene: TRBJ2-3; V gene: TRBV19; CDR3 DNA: TGTGCCAGTAGTATACGACAGGGGTCAGATACGCAGTATTTT; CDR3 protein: CASSIRQGSDTQYF
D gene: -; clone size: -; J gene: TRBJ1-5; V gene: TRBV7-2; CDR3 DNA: TGTGCCAGCAGCCCGTGGGGAGGGGACCACAATCAGCCCCAGCATTTT; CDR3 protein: CASSPWGGDHNQPQHF
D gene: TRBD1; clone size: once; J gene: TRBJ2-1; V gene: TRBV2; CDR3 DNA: TGTGCCAGCAATCAGGACAGGGACAATGAGCAGTTCTTC; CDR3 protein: CASNQDRDNEQFF
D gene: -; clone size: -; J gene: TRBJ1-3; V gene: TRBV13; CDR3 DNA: TGTGCCAGCAGCCAAAGAACAGGGTACGGAAACACCATATATTTT; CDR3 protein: CASSQRTGYGNTIYF
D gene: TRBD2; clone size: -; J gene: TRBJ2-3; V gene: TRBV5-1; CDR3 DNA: TGCGCCAGCTGGACTAGCGGGGGGGCTAGCACAGATACGCAGTATTTT; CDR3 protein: CASWTSGGASTDTQYF
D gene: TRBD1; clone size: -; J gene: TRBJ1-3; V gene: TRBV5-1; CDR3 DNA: TGCGCCAGCAGCCTGGGGGACAGCGGCTCTGGAAACACCATATATTTT; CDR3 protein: CASSLGDSGSGNTIYF
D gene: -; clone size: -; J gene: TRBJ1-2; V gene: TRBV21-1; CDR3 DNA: TGTGCCAGCCGACAGGGGGCAGGAGATAACTATGGCTACACCTTC; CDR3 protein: CASRQGAGDNYGYTF